The rows below give T cell receptor beta chains drawn from one sample of a study of blood T cell repertoires in COVID-19. Sequencing was performed with immunoSEQ multiplex PCR; in TCRdb, only in-frame clones are kept and a portion is missing. Of 100,000 to 150,000 clones listed, 85% to 90% were seen once; the top ten hold around 4.2%. Sequences were obtained from peripheral blood. The receptors were sampled from a man aged 60 to 69 with COVID-19, enrolled during active disease. Both conserved end residues are part of each CDR3.

CASSPPGGYNEKLFF,TRBV18,TRBJ1-4
CASSSGQGGEQYF,TRBV7-3,TRBJ2-7
CASSHPKAGTGAYEQYF,TRBV5-1,TRBJ2-7
CASTSGDWTSTDTQYF,TRBV5-1,TRBJ2-3
CASSVGGQHYGYTF,TRBV9,TRBJ1-2
CANRLTGGDNEQFF,TRBV6-5,TRBJ2-1
CASSDLWDTTNYGYTF,TRBV6-1,TRBJ1-2
CASSPHRDNTEAFF,TRBV11-1,TRBJ1-1
CASSLQAWKNTEAFF,TRBV7-9,TRBJ1-1
CASSPPAGGTEAFF,TRBV18,TRBJ1-1
CASSLQQSGNTIYF,TRBV13,TRBJ1-3
CATAQGLNEQFF,TRBV19,TRBJ2-1
CASSTGTSGGAHDEQFF,TRBV11-3,TRBJ2-1
CASGNPSGGNTGELFF,TRBV12-5,TRBJ2-2
CASSFDRVLGEQYF,TRBV5-4,TRBJ2-7
CASRPGTGVNQPQHF,TRBV5-1,TRBJ1-5
CASSLSVTDNSPLHF,TRBV7-2,TRBJ1-6
CATGVARSTDTQYF,TRBV2,TRBJ2-3
CASSQGLSYNEQFF,TRBV7-3,TRBJ2-1
CASSPFGNTIYF,TRBV7-8,TRBJ1-3
CASSSIRDGYTF,TRBV6-5,TRBJ1-2
CASSSGQGKALFF,TRBV7-3,TRBJ2-2
CASSPNRDRGLKATEAFF,TRBV18,TRBJ1-1
CASRGYGTVNYGYTF,TRBV5-6,TRBJ1-2
CASTPEEQGADEKLFF,TRBV19,TRBJ1-4
CASSYVTGALSGNTIYF,TRBV7-6,TRBJ1-3
CASSPQVLDTGELFF,TRBV18,TRBJ2-2
CASSSPLDTQYF,TRBV28,TRBJ2-3
CASRLANEQFF,TRBV12-3/TRBV12-4,TRBJ2-1